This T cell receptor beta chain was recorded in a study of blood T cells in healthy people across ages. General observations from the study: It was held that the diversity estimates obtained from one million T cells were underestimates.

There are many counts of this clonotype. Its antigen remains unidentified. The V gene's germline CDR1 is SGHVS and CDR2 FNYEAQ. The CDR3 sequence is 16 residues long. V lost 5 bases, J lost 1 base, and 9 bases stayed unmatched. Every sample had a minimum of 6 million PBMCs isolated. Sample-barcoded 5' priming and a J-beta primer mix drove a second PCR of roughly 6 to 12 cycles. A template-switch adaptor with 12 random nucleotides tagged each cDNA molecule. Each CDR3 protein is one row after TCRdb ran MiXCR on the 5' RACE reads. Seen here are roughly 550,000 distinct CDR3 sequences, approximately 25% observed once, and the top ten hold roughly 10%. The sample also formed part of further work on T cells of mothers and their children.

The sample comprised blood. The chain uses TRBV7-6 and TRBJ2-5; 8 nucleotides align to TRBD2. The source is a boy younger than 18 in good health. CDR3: CASSLSGGPSQETQYF. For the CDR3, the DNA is TGTGCCAGCAGCCTTTCGGGGGGGCCGTCCCAAGAGACCCAGTACTTC.